Listed below are T cell receptor beta chains from one sample, sequenced in a study of CD8+CD57+ T cells in acquired aplastic anemia. TCRdb ran MiXCR on the reads and lists one entry per CDR3 protein. Here the sample spans fewer than 200,000 distinct CDR3 sequences, around 40% being singletons. Sequencing input: sorted CD4+, CD8+, or CD8+CD57+ T cells (not recorded which) from PBMCs. All receptors derive from a human donor in good health. The CDR3 runs from the conserved cysteine through the conserved F or W. D genes are given only for firm matches. Some rows have no size entry. The others give once, few or many, or a class for an expanded clone.

v_call	d_call	clone_size	j_call	cdr3_aa	cdr3_nt
TRBV20-1	TRBD2	many	TRBJ2-2	CSARDLRLAVTSDTGELFF	TGCAGTGCTAGAGATCTCAGACTAGCGGTAACGTCGGACACCGGGGAGCTGTTTTTT
TRBV6-1	.	.	TRBJ2-3	CASSVSERLRGKGTDTQYF	TGTGCCAGCAGTGTTTCCGAGCGCCTCCGAGGGAAGGGCACAGATACGCAGTATTTT
TRBV7-9	.	few	TRBJ1-1	CASSSHRAEAFF	TGTGCCAGCAGCTCCCACAGGGCTGAAGCTTTCTTT
TRBV11-2	TRBD1	few	TRBJ1-1	CASSFIGQGRGEAFF	TGTGCCAGCAGCTTCATAGGACAGGGAAGGGGTGAAGCTTTCTTT
TRBV7-2	TRBD1	few	TRBJ1-2	CASSRDRAYGYTF	TGTGCCAGCAGCCGAGACAGGGCCTATGGCTACACCTTC
TRBV27	TRBD2	few	TRBJ2-3	CASSFPSGRGTDTQYF	TGTGCCAGCAGTTTTCCTAGCGGGAGGGGCACAGATACGCAGTATTTT
TRBV7-6	.	.	TRBJ2-2	CASSSTNTGELFF	TGTGCCAGCAGCTCCACTAACACCGGGGAGCTGTTTTTT
TRBV7-3	.	.	TRBJ2-2	CASSFLGGELFF	TGTGCCAGCAGCTTCCTGGGCGGGGAGCTGTTTTTT
TRBV18	.	few	TRBJ1-1	CASSPTADLNTEAFF	TGTGCCAGCTCACCAACCGCCGACTTGAACACTGAAGCTTTCTTT
TRBV28	TRBD1	few	TRBJ1-4	CASRGQTFNEKLFF	TGTGCCAGCAGGGGACAGACTTTTAATGAAAAACTGTTTTTT
TRBV10-3	.	many	TRBJ1-1	CAIRTDMNTEAFF	TGTGCCATCAGGACAGATATGAACACTGAAGCTTTCTTT
TRBV24-1	.	.	TRBJ2-5	CATSDPSARGKETQYF	TGTGCCACCAGTGATCCGAGTGCTCGGGGGAAAGAGACCCAGTACTTC
TRBV29-1	TRBD1	.	TRBJ2-1	CSVETGTASNEQFF	TGCAGCGTTGAGACCGGGACAGCGAGCAATGAGCAGTTCTTC
TRBV7-8	.	once	TRBJ2-2	CASSLGGLFF	TGTGCCAGCAGCTTGGGGGGGCTGTTTTTT
TRBV29-1	.	.	TRBJ1-1	CSVVQGGTEAFF	TGCAGCGTTGTCCAGGGTGGTACTGAAGCTTTCTTT
TRBV7-2	TRBD2	.	TRBJ2-1	CASSLAVASGSYNEQFF	TGTGCCAGCAGCTTAGCGGTCGCTAGCGGGTCCTACAATGAGCAGTTCTTC